A selection of T cell receptor beta chains follows, all from one sample in a study of shared clonotypes between healthy human individuals. Method: immunoSEQ multiplex PCR; TCRdb's copy keeps in-frame clones and lacks some. Of 1.5 million to 2.5 million clones listed, around 96% are singletons. The sequenced sample consisted of naive CD8+ T cells sorted from blood. The receptors come from a man between 18 and 29 years old in good health. CDR3s include the opening cysteine and the closing phenylalanine or tryptophan. D genes are given only for firm matches.

TRBJ1-2	.	TRBV6-6	CASNSGFYGYTF
TRBJ2-1	.	TRBV7-9	CASITETAYNEQFF
TRBJ2-2	TRBD2	TRBV19	CASSIPLSGSSGELFF
TRBJ1-3	.	TRBV5-1	CASSLDGTPGNTIYF
TRBJ1-1	TRBD1	TRBV9	CASSVAMGTGSTEAFF
TRBJ2-7	TRBD2	TRBV4-3	CASSQERLAGLESSYEQYF
TRBJ1-3	TRBD1	TRBV19	CASSIDRDSGNTIYF
TRBJ2-3	TRBD1	TRBV13	CASSLDGTGVTDTQYF
TRBJ1-4	.	TRBV7-9	CASSPTGTNEKLFF
TRBJ2-7	.	TRBV5-4	CASSLWAGEQYF
TRBJ2-7	TRBD1	TRBV10-3	CAIRGGDSYEQYF
TRBJ1-6	TRBD1	TRBV7-8	CASSPGTAYSYNSPLHF
TRBJ2-7	.	TRBV11-3	CASSLAGSYEQYF
TRBJ2-7	TRBD1	TRBV11-2	CASSFGDRDYEQYF
TRBJ2-5	.	TRBV27	CASSLSSWETQYF
.	TRBD2	TRBV4-3	CASSPRLARDYEQYF
TRBJ1-2	.	TRBV7-9	CASSLGGRKPYGYTF
TRBJ2-5	TRBD2	TRBV10-3	CAASSGEETQYF
TRBJ1-2	.	TRBV7-6	CASSLGPQGGTWYGYTF
TRBJ2-3	.	TRBV4-3	CASSQAAGDTQYF
TRBJ2-3	TRBD2	TRBV6-5	CASSLAGGGDTQYF
TRBJ1-1	.	TRBV15	CATSRAAPETEAFF
TRBJ2-1	TRBD2	TRBV4-3	CASSQDLEGLSNEQFF
TRBJ2-1	TRBD1	TRBV11-2	CASSSGTGPSFF
TRBJ1-1	TRBD1	TRBV14	CASSQDRGRNTEAFF
TRBJ2-3	TRBD1	TRBV9	CASSVGDRGGSTDTQYF
TRBJ2-5	.	TRBV4-3	CASSLIAGAQETQYF
TRBJ2-1	TRBD1	TRBV5-4	CASSLVGQGLNEQFF
TRBJ2-1	.	TRBV27	CASSSRTFRDEQFF
TRBJ1-1	.	TRBV19	CATPNREGTEAFF
TRBJ1-1	TRBD1	TRBV13	CAGRQGTNTEAFF
TRBJ1-4	.	TRBV6-6	CASSFLNEKLFF
TRBJ2-3	.	TRBV13	CASSLGPDTDTQYF
TRBJ2-7	.	TRBV6-6	CASSYPADRLSYEQYF
TRBJ2-7	.	TRBV9	CASSVAYATESSYEQYF
TRBJ2-5	.	TRBV6-5	CASSSDRLLYETQYF
TRBJ2-7	.	TRBV18	CASSGGIGYEQYF
TRBJ2-3	.	TRBV28	CASSSEFTDTQYF
TRBJ2-7	.	TRBV25-1	CATTGTSDGYEQYF
TRBJ2-1	TRBD2	TRBV10-3	CAITDSGTLSYNEQFF
TRBJ2-6	TRBD1	TRBV5-6	CASSLGQGDWSGANVLTF